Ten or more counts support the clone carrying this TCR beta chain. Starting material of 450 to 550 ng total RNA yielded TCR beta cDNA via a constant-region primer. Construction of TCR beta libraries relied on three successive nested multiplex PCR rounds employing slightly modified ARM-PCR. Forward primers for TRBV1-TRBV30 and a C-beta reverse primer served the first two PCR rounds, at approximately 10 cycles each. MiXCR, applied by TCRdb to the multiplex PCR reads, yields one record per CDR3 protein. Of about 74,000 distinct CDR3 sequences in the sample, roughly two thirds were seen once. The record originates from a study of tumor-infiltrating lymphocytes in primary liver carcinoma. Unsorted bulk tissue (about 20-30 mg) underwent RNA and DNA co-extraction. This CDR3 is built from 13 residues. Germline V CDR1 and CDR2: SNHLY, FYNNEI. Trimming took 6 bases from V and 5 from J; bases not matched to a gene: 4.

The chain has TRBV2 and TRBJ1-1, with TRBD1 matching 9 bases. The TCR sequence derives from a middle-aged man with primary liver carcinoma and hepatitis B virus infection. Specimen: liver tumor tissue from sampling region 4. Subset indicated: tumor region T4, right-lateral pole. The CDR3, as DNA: TGTGCCAGCAGAGGGGACAGGGTTACTGAAGCTTTCTTT. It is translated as CASRGDRVTEAFF.